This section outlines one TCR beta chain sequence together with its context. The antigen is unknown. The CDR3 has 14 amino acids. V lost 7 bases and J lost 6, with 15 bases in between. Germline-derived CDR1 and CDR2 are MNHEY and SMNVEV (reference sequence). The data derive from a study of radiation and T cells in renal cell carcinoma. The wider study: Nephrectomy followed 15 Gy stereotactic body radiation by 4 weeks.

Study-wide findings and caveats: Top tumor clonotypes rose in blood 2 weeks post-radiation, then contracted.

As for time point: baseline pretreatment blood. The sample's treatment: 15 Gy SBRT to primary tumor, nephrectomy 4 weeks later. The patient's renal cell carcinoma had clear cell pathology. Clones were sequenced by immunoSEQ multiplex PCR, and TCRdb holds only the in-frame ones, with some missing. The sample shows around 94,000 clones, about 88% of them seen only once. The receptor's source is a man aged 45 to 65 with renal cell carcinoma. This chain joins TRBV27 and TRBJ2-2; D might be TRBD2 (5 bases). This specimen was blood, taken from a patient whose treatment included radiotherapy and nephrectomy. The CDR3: CASMRVRTAGELFF. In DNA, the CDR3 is TGTGCCAGCATGAGGGTTCGAACCGCCGGGGAGCTGTTTTTT.